Presented here are 3 T cell receptor beta chains from one specimen sequenced in a study of naive and memory T cell subsets. Ligated cDNA underwent four rounds of PCR with nested alpha and beta constant region primers and SP2. TCRdb itself ran the 5' RACE reads through MiXCR, one entry per CDR3 protein. Seen here are 50,000 to 65,000 distinct CDR3 sequences, under 10% observed once, and the top ten hold approximately 9.7%. A UMI-containing oligonucleotide was joined by 3' ligation to the TCR cDNA template. The receptors originated from a female donor in good health.

The chain has TRBV7-2 and TRBJ1-4; D not resolved. Trimming pared 0 bases from V and 0 bases from J, leaving 8 bases between. Per the germline V gene, CDR1 is SGHTA and CDR2 is FQGNSA. The CDR3 has 16 amino acids. The CDR3 sequence: CASSLAPPATNEKLFF. CDR3 nucleotide sequence: TGTGCCAGCAGCTTAGCCCCGCCTGCAACTAATGAAAAACTGTTTTTT. Full variable domain (outside the CDR3, taken from reference TRBV7-2 and TRBJ1-4): GAGVSQSPSNKVTEKGKDVELRCDPISGHTALYWYRQSLGQGLEFLIYFQGNSAPDKSGLPSDRFSAERTGGSVSTLTIQRTQQEDSAVYLCASSLAPPATNEKLFFGSGTQLSVL.

This clonotype was seen more than once but under ten times. The chain links TRBV7-3 to TRBJ2-1; D is perhaps TRBD1 or TRBD2 (5 bases each). CDR1 and CDR2 from the germline V gene are SGHTA and FQGTGA. The germline V and J ends were trimmed by 0 bases and 7 bases, with 16 bases remaining between them. The CDR3 length is 16 residues. In DNA, the CDR3 is TGTGCCAGCAGCTTAACTTCGGGACCACCTAGGAATGAGCAGTTCTTC. Translated, it gives CASSLTSGPPRNEQFF.

The chain's CDR3 is CASSLAGGPYEQYF. The CDR3 nucleotides read TGTGCCAGCAGCCTAGCGGGGGGTCCCTACGAGCAGTACTTC. The chain joins TRBV12-3 or TRBV12-4 to TRBJ2-7; 11 nucleotides align to TRBD2. The V gene end was trimmed by 6 bases and the J gene end by 2 bases; junction bases not matched to a gene: 3. This CDR3 region has 14 residues.